This entry lists 16 T cell receptor beta chains sequenced from one sample in a study of blood T cell repertoires in COVID-19. Profiling relied on immunoSEQ multiplex PCR, and the TCRdb table lists in-frame clones only, not all of them. In the table there are fewer than 200,000 clones, 80% to 85% of which are singletons. The specimen was peripheral blood. These receptors originate from a woman in her seventies with COVID-19, enrolled during active disease.

The V gene is TRBV28, the J gene TRBJ2-5; 7 bases fit TRBD1. Germline V lookup: CDR1 MDHEN, CDR2 SYDVKM. V lost 3 bases to trimming and J lost 2 bases; unmatched junction nucleotides: 12. The CDR3 spans 17 residues. This CDR3 reads CASSLIEGAQYQETQYF. The CDR3 bases are TGTGCCAGCAGTTTGATTGAGGGGGCGCAGTATCAAGAGACCCAGTACTTC.

This clone was seen more than once but under ten times. The chain has TRBV11-3 and TRBJ2-3; 11 nucleotides line up with TRBD2. CDR1 is SGHNT and CDR2 is YENEEA in the germline V gene. The CDR3 has 18 amino acids. V lost 5 bases, J lost 1 base, and 11 bases stayed unmatched. The CDR3 coding sequence is TGTGCCAGCAGCCACACTAGCGGGAGCTGGGTTGGCACAGATACGCAGTATTTT. Its protein product is CASSHTSGSWVGTDTQYF.

The rearrangement joins TRBV28 to TRBJ2-5; 9 bases align to TRBD2. Trimming took 3 bases from V and 1 from J; bases not matched to a gene: 6. The germline CDR1 and CDR2 sequences are MDHEN and SYDVKM. The CDR3 has 16 residues. The CDR3 DNA sequence: TGTGCCAGCAGTTTTCTTAGCGGGAGACTCCAAGAGACCCAGTACTTC. Translation gives CASSFLSGRLQETQYF.

This clone is a singleton in its sample. J is TRBJ1-1 and V is TRBV19; D gene unclear. CDR1 and CDR2 (germline): LNHDA, SQIVND (reference sequence). The CDR3 extends over 13 amino acids. The V end lost 3 bases, the J end lost 2 bases, and 7 bases lay between the germline ends. The CDR3 is CASSITANTEAFF. CDR3 nucleotides: TGTGCCAGTAGTATTACAGCAAACACTGAAGCTTTCTTT.

The rearrangement joins TRBV4-3 to TRBJ2-2; the D is unclear. In germline, CDR1 is LGHNA, CDR2 YSLEER. V shed 3 bases and J shed 13 bases, with 15 bases lying between them. This CDR3 has 13 residues. The DNA for the CDR3 is TGCGCCAGCAGCCACGAACGCGGAAAGCCGCTGTTTTTT. As protein: CASSHERGKPLFF.

The chain recombines TRBV11-1 with TRBJ2-7; 9 nucleotides match TRBD2. CDR3 length equals 15 residues. The junction had 10 bases not matched to a gene; V was cut back by 3 bases and J by 7 bases. Per the germline V gene, CDR1 is SGHAT and CDR2 is FQDESV (reference sequence). CDR3 DNA sequence: TGTGCCAGCAGCTTGATCGCGGTGACTAGCGGTGAGCAGTACTTC. Translated, it gives CASSLIAVTSGEQYF.

This clone was seen a few times. The V call is TRBV5-4, the J call TRBJ1-1; D gene uncertain. Germline V gene sequence: CDR1 SGHNT, CDR2 YYREEE (reference sequence). The CDR3 extends over 13 amino acids. V was shortened by 4 bases and J by 7 bases, with 14 bases between the two germline ends. The CDR3 protein is CASSARSGIEAFF. For the CDR3, the DNA is TGTGCCAGCAGCGCTCGGTCGGGGATTGAAGCTTTCTTT. The full variable domain, rest sourced from reference TRBV5-4 and TRBJ1-1, is ETGVTQSPTHLIKTRGQQVTLRCSSQSGHNTVSWYQQALGQGPQFIFQYYREEENGRGNFPPRFSGLQFPNYSSELNVNALELDDSALYLCASSARSGIEAFFGQGTRLTVV.

A single count supports this clone. CDR3 region: CASSLRGAGNTIYF. The CDR3 DNA sequence: TGTGCCAGCAGCTTACGGGGGGCGGGAAACACCATATATTTT. The rearrangement links TRBV7-2 to TRBJ1-3; a weak D match, TRBD1 (6 bases). V was pared by 2 bases and J by 4 bases, with 9 bases between. The CDR3 length is 14 residues. In germline, CDR1 is SGHTA, CDR2 FQGNSA.

This chain joins TRBV6-2 or TRBV6-3 and TRBJ2-4, with D unresolved. V lost 3 bases to trimming and J lost 8 bases, with 26 bases between them. Germline V CDR1 and CDR2: MNHEY, SVGEGT. The length of the CDR3 is 18 residues. CDR3 in amino acids: CASSYVTTRRTQKDIQYF. The CDR3 region has the DNA TGTGCCAGCAGTTATGTCACGACTCGACGAACCCAAAAGGACATTCAGTACTTC.

The chain uses TRBV9 and TRBJ2-1, with D maybe TRBD2 (6 bases). V was pared by 3 bases and J by 5 bases, with 15 bases between. Germline V CDR1 and CDR2: SGDLS, YYNGEE. The CDR3 extends over 15 amino acids. CDR3 DNA: TGTGCCAGCAGCGCGGAGGGCCTCAGAAACAATGAGCAGTTCTTC. Its translation is CASSAEGLRNNEQFF.

V gene TRBV11-2 combines with J gene TRBJ2-7; 7 positions agree with TRBD2. The V gene's germline CDR1 is SGHAT and CDR2 FQNNGV. J lost 5 bases, V lost 8 bases, and 6 bases had no gene match. CDR3 size: 12 residues. CDR3 residues: CASLLAGDEQYF. In DNA form, the CDR3 reads TGTGCCAGCCTTCTCGCGGGAGACGAGCAGTACTTC.

This chain uses TRBV27 with TRBJ1-2; 7 nucleotides match TRBD1. With 5 bases clipped from V and 8 bases from J, the junction kept 5 bases outside the gene matches. This CDR3 is 12 amino acids long. Germline-derived CDR1 and CDR2 are MNHEY and SMNVEV (reference sequence). The CDR3 sequence: CASSLRGGGYTF. The DNA of the CDR3 is TGTGCCAGCAGTCTGCGAGGGGGCGGCTACACCTTC.

This clone occurred once. The chain is built from TRBV3-1 (or the pseudogene TRBV3-2) and TRBJ2-5; TRBD2 agrees at 15 bases. Losses at the gene ends were 4 bases for V and 2 bases for J; bases not matched to a gene: 2. Germline V gene data show CDR1 as LGHDT and CDR2 as YNNKEL (reference sequence). This CDR3 comprises 16 residues. The CDR3: CASSPGLAGGQETQYF. The CDR3 bases are TGTGCCAGCAGCCCGGGACTAGCGGGAGGTCAAGAGACCCAGTACTTC.

The chain employs TRBV5-1 and TRBJ2-7; D is undetermined. Looked up from germline, CDR1 is SGHRS and CDR2 is YFSETQ. This CDR3 spans 14 amino acids. The V end was cut by 0 bases, the J end by 2 bases, with 9 bases between. CDR3 DNA: TGCGCCAGCAGCTTGGGTCTACCTCCCTACGAGCAGTACTTC. Translated, it gives CASSLGLPPYEQYF.

The genes are TRBV9 and TRBJ1-2, with a tentative D call TRBD1 (5 bases). The V and J ends lost 7 bases and 5 bases respectively, with 9 bases between them. This CDR3 contains 11 residues. Germline-derived CDR1 and CDR2 are SGDLS and YYNGEE. The CDR3 protein is CASGGEYGYTF. The CDR3 DNA is TGTGCCAGCGGAGGGGAGTATGGCTACACCTTC. Looking up the rest from reference TRBV9 and TRBJ1-2 gives the full variable domain: DSGVTQTPKHLITATGQRVTLRCSPRSGDLSVYWYQQSLDQGLQFLIQYYNGEERAKGNILERFSAQQFPDLHSELNLSSLELGDSALYFCASGGEYGYTFGSGTRLTVV.

The rearrangement uses TRBV24-1 and TRBJ1-2; D gene uncertain. V lost 4 bases and J lost 1, with 12 bases in between. The CDR3 runs 15 residues. Germline loops: CDR1 KGHDR, CDR2 SFDVKD. CDR3 sequence: CATSEGGFNNYGYTF. The DNA of the CDR3 is TGTGCCACCAGTGAGGGAGGGTTCAATAACTATGGCTACACCTTC.